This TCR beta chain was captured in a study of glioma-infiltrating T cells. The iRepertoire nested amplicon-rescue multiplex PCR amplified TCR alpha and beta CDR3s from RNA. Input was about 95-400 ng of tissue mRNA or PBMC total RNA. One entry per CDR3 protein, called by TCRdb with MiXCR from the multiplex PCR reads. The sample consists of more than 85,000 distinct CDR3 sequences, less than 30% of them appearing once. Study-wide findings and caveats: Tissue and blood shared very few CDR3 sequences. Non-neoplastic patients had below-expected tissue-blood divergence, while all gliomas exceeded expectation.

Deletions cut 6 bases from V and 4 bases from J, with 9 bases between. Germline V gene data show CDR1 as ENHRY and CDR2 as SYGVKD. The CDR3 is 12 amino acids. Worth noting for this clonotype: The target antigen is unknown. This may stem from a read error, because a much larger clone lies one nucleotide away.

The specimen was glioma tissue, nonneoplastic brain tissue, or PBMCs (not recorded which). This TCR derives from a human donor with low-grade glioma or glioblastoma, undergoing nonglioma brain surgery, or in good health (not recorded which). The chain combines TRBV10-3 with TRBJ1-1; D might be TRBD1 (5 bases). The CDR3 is CAIRKGVTEAFF. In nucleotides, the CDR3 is TGTGCCATCAGGAAAGGGGTCACTGAAGCTTTCTTT.